This TCR beta chain appears in the sequencing data of a study of T-cell memory formation after mild COVID-19. The wider study: TCR clusters were mostly donor specific.

Findings of the study overall: Second-wave clones with a day 37 peak had unconfirmed SARS-CoV-2 specificity. Pre-infection memory harbored some responding clones, suggesting cross-reactive memory joined.

CDR1 and CDR2 (germline): SGHRS, YFSETQ. The CDR3 loop spans 15 amino acids. V lost 2 bases to trimming and J lost 5 bases, with 14 bases between them. 5'RACE primed at constant segments yielded TCR alpha and TCR beta cDNA libraries bearing sample barcodes and UMIs. TCRdb used MiXCR to reprocess the 5' RACE reads, holding one entry per CDR3 protein. The table shows hundreds of thousands of distinct CDR3 sequences, with approximately 29% occurring only once. Note on this clonotype: Its matching antigen is unknown.

Sequencing was performed on PBMCs or a T cell subset sorted from them (not recorded which). This sequence joins TRBV5-1 and TRBJ2-1; no definite D call. This receptor was obtained from an adult woman who had mild COVID-19 (a few samples of this study predate the infection). Cell type and time point are not known. The CDR3 DNA reads as TGCGCCAGCAGCTTACGTCTCGTCTCGAACAATGAGCAGTTCTTC. Translated, it gives CASSLRLVSNNEQFF.